The clone carrying this T cell receptor (beta chain) is a singleton in its sample. Sequenced by immunoSEQ multiplex PCR; TCRdb stores in-frame clones only, minus some. Of 450,000 to 500,000 clones in the sample, over 75% are singletons; the top ten hold 12%. This sample was included in a study of shared clonotypes between healthy human individuals. The ends were cut back, 1 base at V and 6 bases at J, with 7 bases in the middle. Germline loops: CDR1 SGHRS, CDR2 YFSETQ. The CDR3 has 13 amino acids. This TCR was sampled from a woman aged 40 to 49 in good health. Some clones in this sample may be carry-over from other donors' samples. This rearrangement joins TRBV5-1 to TRBJ1-4; D remains unclear. The sample comprised PBMCs. CDR3 in amino acids: CASSLYRDEKLFF. The DNA for the CDR3 is TGCGCCAGCAGCTTGTATCGCGATGAAAAACTGTTTTTT.